The 14 T cell receptor beta chains listed next were all sequenced from one sample in a study of T cells after yellow fever vaccination. From the 5' RACE reads, TCRdb called clonotypes with MiXCR, one entry per CDR3 protein. The data contain tens of thousands of distinct CDR3 sequences, roughly 7.4% of them singletons. Sequencing was performed on CD8+ T cells sorted from PBMCs, taken 15 days after the yellow fever booster vaccination. Source of these receptors: a young man who received the YFV17D yellow fever vaccine.

This clonotype has ten or more counts. The rearrangement uses TRBV12-3 or TRBV12-4 and TRBJ1-1; D perhaps matches TRBD1 (6 bases). V was clipped by 5 bases and J by 5 bases, with 12 bases between them. This CDR3 is built from 13 residues. Written as DNA, the CDR3 is TGTGCCAGCAGTCGGGACACCCTGACTGAAGCTTTCTTT. It translates to CASSRDTLTEAFF.

The sample holds many counts of this clonotype. The chain recombines TRBV7-8 with TRBJ2-2; 8 bases map to TRBD2. The CDR3 sequence is 16 residues long. CDR1 and CDR2 (germline): SGHVS, FQNEAQ. V lost 11 bases and J lost 6; bases outside the gene matches: 17. In DNA form, the CDR3 reads TGTGCCGTCACGGGGGGGAGCGGGAGAAGCTCCGGGGAGCTGTTTTTT. Protein: CAVTGGSGRSSGELFF.

This clonotype was found many times. V usage is TRBV2 and J usage is TRBJ2-1; 9 positions match TRBD2. The CDR3 spans 14 residues. CDR1 and CDR2 from the germline V gene are SNHLY and FYNNEI. V was clipped by 4 bases and J by 6 bases; unmatched bases: 4. CDR3 sequence: CASSAISGSNEQFF. The CDR3 coding sequence is TGTGCCAGCAGTGCGATTAGCGGGAGCAATGAGCAGTTCTTC.

This clonotype showed up many times. The chain couples TRBV6-1 to TRBJ2-2; 12 positions agree with TRBD2. The J segment lost 1 base and the V segment lost 7 bases, leaving 10 bases of the junction unmatched. The CDR3 loop spans 18 amino acids. The germline V gene has CDR1 MNHNS and CDR2 SASEGT. The CDR3 DNA reads as TGTGCCAGCACGTATCTAGCGGGAGGGCCCCTGAACACCGGGGAGCTGTTTTTT. It yields the protein CASTYLAGGPLNTGELFF.

This clonotype occurred many times. The chain combines TRBV20-1 with TRBJ2-7, with D possibly TRBD1 on 5 matching bases. Trimming removed 6 bases at V and 3 bases at J, with 6 bases between. The CDR3 has 10 residues. In germline, CDR1 is DFQATT, CDR2 SNEGSKA (reference sequence). CDR3 residues: CSADSYEQYF. In DNA, the CDR3 is TGCAGTGCAGACAGCTACGAGCAGTACTTC.

This clonotype has a count of ten or more. This chain connects TRBV10-1 to TRBJ2-2; the D gene is possibly TRBD2 (6 bases). There are 17 residues in the CDR3. V was clipped by 4 bases and J by 3 bases, with 18 bases between them. Germline CDR1 and CDR2: WNHNN and SYGVQD (reference sequence). In DNA, the CDR3 is TGCGCCAGCAGTGCGCTAGCGCAACAACCGGACACCGGGGAGCTGTTTTTT. This translates into CASSALAQQPDTGELFF.

This clonotype was picked up many times. The chain carries TRBV6-5 and TRBJ2-7, with 13 nucleotides matching TRBD2. The CDR3 has 14 amino acids. Trimming took 3 bases from V and 6 from J; bases not matched to a gene: 2. CDR1 and CDR2 from the germline V gene are MNHEY and SVGAGI. The CDR3 loop reads CASSYGLAGVEQYF. For the CDR3, the DNA is TGTGCCAGCAGTTATGGACTAGCGGGAGTCGAGCAGTACTTC.

This clonotype occurred many times. The chain uses TRBV20-1 and TRBJ2-3, with 7 bases aligning to TRBD1. The CDR3 runs 16 residues. Germline CDR1 is DFQATT and CDR2 is SNEGSKA (reference sequence). V was clipped by 1 base and J by 4 bases; unmatched bases: 11. CDR3 sequence reads: CSARAFDRDNPDTQYF. As DNA, the CDR3 is TGCAGTGCTAGAGCCTTCGACAGGGACAATCCAGATACGCAGTATTTT.

This clonotype was observed at least ten times. This chain uses TRBV9 with TRBJ2-7, with D perhaps TRBD1 (5 bases). CDR3 size: 13 residues. The V end was cut by 3 bases, the J end by 6 bases, with 13 bases between. The germline V gene encodes CDR1 SGDLS and CDR2 YYNGEE. The CDR3 reads CASSGSGNSEQYF. CDR3 nucleotides: TGTGCCAGCAGCGGCTCAGGGAACTCCGAGCAGTACTTC.

Ten or more counts support this clonotype. The gene calls are TRBV9 and TRBJ2-2; D is undetermined. The CDR3 consists of 15 residues. V lost 4 bases, J lost 6 bases, and 16 bases lay in between. Germline lookup yields CDR1 SGDLS and CDR2 YYNGEE. The CDR3 DNA is TGTGCCAGCAGCCAGCGCGGCAGTTCGCCCGGGGAGCTGTTTTTT. It codes for CASSQRGSSPGELFF.

This clonotype is labeled as medium-sized. This chain links TRBV7-6 with TRBJ2-7; 10 bases are a match to TRBD2. Unmatched junction bases numbered 3, after V lost 1 base and J lost 3 bases. The CDR3 extends over 15 amino acids. CDR1 and CDR2 (germline): SGHVS, FNYEAQ. CDR3 DNA: TGTGCCAGCAGCTTAGAGGCTAGCGGGAGCTACGAGCAGTACTTC. This translates into CASSLEASGSYEQYF.

V gene TRBV20-1 combines with J gene TRBJ2-1; D remains unclear. The CDR3 sequence is 13 residues long. V lost 3 bases to trimming and J lost 0 bases, with 6 bases between them. The germline V gene has CDR1 DFQATT and CDR2 SNEGSKA (reference sequence). The CDR3 region is CSASQSSYNEQFF. The CDR3 DNA follows: TGCAGTGCTAGCCAGAGCTCCTACAATGAGCAGTTCTTC.

This clonotype was recorded at least ten times. The CDR3 bases are TGTGCCAGCAGTTTGTCCTTCCAGGGGGACACTGAAGCTTTCTTT. It yields the protein CASSLSFQGDTEAFF. The chain has TRBV12-3 or TRBV12-4 and TRBJ1-1, with 7 nucleotides matching TRBD1. The V and J ends lost 3 bases and 3 bases, in that order; junction bases with no gene match: 7. CDR3 length: 15 amino acids.

This clonotype was observed a few times. This chain connects TRBV20-1 to TRBJ1-2; D unresolved. This CDR3 spans 12 amino acids. V lost 0 bases and J lost 8, with 10 bases in between. CDR1 and CDR2 (germline): DFQATT, SNEGSKA (reference sequence). The CDR3 is CSAREWVGGYTF. The CDR3 DNA reads TGCAGTGCTAGAGAATGGGTGGGAGGCTACACCTTC.